Listed here are 17 T cell receptor beta chains from one sample, sequenced in a study of cytomegalovirus exposure and HLA in healthy donors (dated by TCRdb to between 2016 and 2019). Library preparation used the immunoSEQ multiplex PCR assay. A mixture of 60 forward primers for TCR Vbeta segments and 13 reverse primers for TCR Jbeta segments was used in the multiplex PCR. The source is immuneACCESS, and TCRdb retained only in-frame sequences with V and J called. Part of the clones is not carried over; for the studies checked, unresolved V genes explain less than half of this, and the remainder is unexplained. Across this sample there are about 150,000 clones, with roughly 70% seen only once. In total, the top ten clones hold 7% of the sample. The sequenced sample was PBMCs. The receptors here all came from a man under 40 in good health and CMV-seronegative.

V usage is TRBV28 and J usage is TRBJ2-4; D call uncertain. The length of the CDR3 is 13 residues. The ends were cut back, 4 bases at V and 3 bases at J, with 7 bases in the middle. The germline gives CDR1 MDHEN, CDR2 SYDVKM. The CDR3 region has the DNA TGTGCCAGCAGTTCAGGAAGCAAAAACATTCAGTACTTC. It encodes CASSSGSKNIQYF.

The V gene is TRBV7-2, the J gene TRBJ1-2; D is unresolved. CDR1 and CDR2 from the germline V gene are SGHTA and FQGNSA. The germline V and J ends were trimmed by 1 base and 3 bases, with 12 bases remaining between them. The CDR3 contains 15 residues. For the CDR3, the DNA is TGTGCCAGCAGCTTAGTCCCAGGCGTGGACTATGGCTACACCTTC. This codes for CASSLVPGVDYGYTF.

The chain combines TRBV27 with TRBJ2-1, with D unresolved. The CDR3 is made up of 13 amino acids. V was clipped by 3 bases and J by 2 bases, with 5 bases between them. Germline assignment: CDR1 MNHEY and CDR2 SMNVEV (reference sequence). The CDR3 sequence is CASSFGPYNEQFF. The CDR3 DNA reads as TGTGCCAGCAGTTTTGGGCCCTACAATGAGCAGTTCTTC.

The J gene is TRBJ1-1, the V gene TRBV9; D unresolved. V shed 1 base and J shed 1 base, with 11 bases lying between them. The CDR3 spans 15 residues. Germline V gives CDR1 SGDLS, CDR2 YYNGEE. The CDR3 reads CASSVLAQPNTEAFF. The CDR3 coding sequence is TGTGCCAGCAGCGTACTAGCACAGCCGAACACTGAAGCTTTCTTT.

The chain links TRBV30 to TRBJ2-7; D is ambiguous. Trimming took 0 bases from V and 2 from J, leaving 14 bases between them. The CDR3 extends over 15 amino acids. In germline, CDR1 is GTSNPN, CDR2 SVGIG (reference sequence). CDR3 protein: CAWSVTVVITYEQYF. Written as DNA, the CDR3 is TGTGCCTGGAGTGTTACAGTAGTGATCACCTACGAGCAGTACTTC.

This clone turned up a few times. The chain carries TRBV19 and TRBJ1-4; D perhaps matches TRBD1 (5 bases). Germline lookup yields CDR1 LNHDA and CDR2 SQIVND (reference sequence). The CDR3 consists of 13 residues. The ends were cut back, 2 bases at V and 7 bases at J, with 8 bases in the middle. The chain's CDR3 is CASSITTAEKLFF. For the CDR3, the DNA is TGTGCCAGTAGTATAACGACAGCTGAAAAACTGTTTTTT.

CDR3 region: CASSPPGQGSHEQYF. CDR3 nucleotide sequence: TGCGCCAGCAGCCCACCGGGACAGGGTAGTCACGAGCAGTACTTC. The chain uses TRBV4-1 and TRBJ2-7, with 9 bases identical to TRBD1. Germline V gene sequence: CDR1 MGHRA, CDR2 YSYEKL. With V trimmed by 4 bases and J by 5 bases, 9 bases remained unmatched. There are 15 residues in the CDR3.

The chain recombines TRBV5-6 with TRBJ1-2; no definite D call. The ends were cut back, 0 bases at V and 1 base at J, with 13 bases in the middle. Germline loops: CDR1 SGHDT, CDR2 YYEEEE. CDR3 length: 16 amino acids. CDR3: CASSLDRGSLNYGYTF. CDR3 bases: TGTGCCAGCAGCTTGGACCGAGGTTCTCTTAACTATGGCTACACCTTC.

This chain uses TRBV29-1 with TRBJ2-1, with D possibly TRBD2 on 6 matching bases. The CDR3 is made up of 14 amino acids. V was pared by 5 bases and J by 9 bases, with 20 bases between. Per the germline V gene, CDR1 is SQVTM and CDR2 is ANQGSEA. For the CDR3, the DNA is TGCAGCGTTTCATCTAGCGTCCTAAGTGGTGAGCAGTTCTTC. This encodes CSVSSSVLSGEQFF.

The genes are TRBV5-4 and TRBJ2-5; TRBD2 is a possible D gene (6 bases). The CDR3 has 14 amino acids. V lost 4 bases to trimming and J lost 5 bases, with 15 bases between them. The V gene's germline CDR1 is SGHNT and CDR2 YYREEE (reference sequence). This chain's CDR3 is CASSAWTGSETQYF. CDR3 sequence (DNA): TGTGCCAGCAGCGCATGGACCGGGAGCGAGACCCAGTACTTC.

The chain has TRBV1 and TRBJ2-5; whether TRBD1, the table's D call, matches the DNA was not checked. TRBV1 is noted as a pseudogene. There are 17 residues in the CDR3. The CDR3 DNA follows: TGCACCAGCAGCTTTCCGTTCGGGGACAGGGGGGTAGTGGAGCAGTACTTC. Its protein product is CTSSFPFGDRGVVEQYF.

In this sample, this clone turned up a few times. The chain has TRBV28 and TRBJ2-1; tentative D call: TRBD1 (5 bases). The length of the CDR3 is 14 residues. Germline V gene lookup returns CDR1 MDHEN and CDR2 SYDVKM. The germline V and J ends were trimmed by 7 bases and 2 bases, with 12 bases remaining between them. The CDR3 reads CASNGHSAYNEQFF. The CDR3 nucleotides read TGTGCCAGCAATGGACATTCCGCCTACAATGAGCAGTTCTTC.

V is TRBV19 and J is TRBJ2-1; weak D call: TRBD2 (6 bases). V shed 4 bases and J shed 2 bases, with 6 bases lying between them. The length of the CDR3 is 13 residues. The V gene's germline CDR1 is LNHDA and CDR2 SQIVND (reference sequence). CDR3 DNA: TGTGCCAGTAGTAGGGAGGCCTACAATGAGCAGTTCTTC. This codes for CASSREAYNEQFF.

Here the CDR3 DNA reads TGTGCCAGCAGCATAACTCAGGGGGCAAGCTCTGGGGCCAACGTCCTGACTTTC. Translating gives CASSITQGASSGANVLTF. This chain connects TRBV11-2 to TRBJ2-6; TRBD1 matches at 8 bases. Trimming took 5 bases from V and 0 from J; bases not matched to a gene: 9. The length of the CDR3 is 18 residues. CDR1 is SGHAT and CDR2 is FQNNGV in the germline V gene.

This chain connects TRBV5-1 to TRBJ1-4; D unclear. CDR3 length: 10 residues. The germline V gene has CDR1 SGHRS and CDR2 YFSETQ. V dropped 8 bases and J dropped 8 bases, with 7 bases sitting between them. The DNA for the CDR3 is TGCGCCAGGGTGAGGGAAAAACTGTTTTTT. This gives the protein CARVREKLFF.

The rearrangement uses TRBV7-8 and TRBJ2-5, with 8 bases matching TRBD1. The CDR3 length is 13 residues. In germline, CDR1 is SGHVS, CDR2 FQNEAQ. With 5 bases clipped from V and 5 bases from J, the junction kept 4 bases outside the gene matches. The CDR3 region has the DNA TGTGCCAGCAGCGAGGACAGGGCTGAGACCCAGTACTTC. This codes for CASSEDRAETQYF.

The J gene is TRBJ2-7, the V gene TRBV30; perhaps TRBD1 as D (6 bases). Germline assignment: CDR1 GTSNPN and CDR2 SVGIG (reference sequence). CDR3 length: 12 amino acids. Deletions cut 2 bases from V and 4 bases from J, with 9 bases between. CDR3 region: CAWSPQGYEQYF. The CDR3 DNA reads TGTGCCTGGAGTCCACAGGGATACGAGCAGTACTTC.